The clone carrying this T cell receptor (beta chain) was found a few times. CDR3 length: 13 residues. V shed 3 bases and J shed 9 bases, with 11 bases lying between them. Germline V gene data show CDR1 as SGHTA and CDR2 as FQGTGA. Unique molecular identifiers were affixed to single, distinct cDNA molecules. TCRdb reprocessed the 5' RACE reads with MiXCR, giving one entry per CDR3 protein. The sample gives about 71,000 distinct CDR3 sequences, 9.5% to 15% of which show up once; roughly 2.5% is in the top ten. This entry is derived from a study of early T cells in non-severe SARS-CoV-2 infection. This TCR was sampled from an adult who was a healthcare worker with PCR-confirmed SARS-CoV-2 infection or an uninfected control (not recorded which). The sequenced sample was whole blood, obtained at baseline. J is TRBJ2-2 and V is TRBV7-3; D call uncertain. In nucleotides, the CDR3 is TGTGCCAGCAGCTTGGATAGTGGATGGGAGCTGTTTTTT. It is translated as CASSLDSGWELFF. Variable domain in full (rest from reference TRBV7-3 and TRBJ2-2): GAGVSQTPSNKVTEKGKYVELRCDPISGHTALYWYRQSLGQGPEFLIYFQGTGAADDSGLPNDRFFAVRPEGSVSTLKIQRTERGDSAVYLCASSLDSGWELFFGEGSRLTVL.